These 18 T cell receptor beta chains were sequenced from one sample in a study of cytomegalovirus exposure and HLA in healthy donors. Some clones are missing from TCRdb's copy, which holds only in-frame ones; the method was immunoSEQ multiplex PCR. This sample has around 140,000 clones; about 87% occur once, and the top ten carry about 4.9%. Sequencing was carried out using PBMCs. These receptor sequences come from a man between 18 and 35 years old in good health and CMV-seropositive.

The rearrangement uses TRBV15 and TRBJ1-1, with D possibly matching TRBD1 (5 bases). CDR3 length: 15 residues. The ends were cut back, 0 bases at V and 6 bases at J, with 14 bases in the middle. Per germline, CDR1 LNHNV and CDR2 YYDKDF (reference sequence). CDR3 DNA sequence: TGTGCCACCAGCAGAGATATTAGGCAGGGCTCTGAAGCTTTCTTT. Translating gives CATSRDIRQGSEAFF.

V gene TRBV21-1 combines with J gene TRBJ1-1. TRBV21-1 is deemed a pseudogene. The CDR3 extends over 10 amino acids. The CDR3 DNA is TGTGCCAGCAGCAAAGAAGAAGCGATTTTT. Translated, it gives CASSKEEAIF.

The CDR3 coding sequence is TGCGCCAGCAGCCAAGGGAGTGAAGTTGTGCAGCAGTACTTC. Amino acids: CASSQGSEVVQQYF. V is TRBV4-1 and J is TRBJ2-7; D not certain. Germline CDR1 reads MGHRA; CDR2 reads YSYEKL. The V gene lost 1 base and the J gene lost 8 bases, with 15 bases spanning the gap. The CDR3 covers 14 residues.

V gene TRBV6-1 combines with J gene TRBJ2-1; the D is unclear. Germline V gene sequence: CDR1 MNHNS, CDR2 SASEGT. The CDR3 covers 17 residues. Trimming left V 4 bases short and J 4 bases short, with 20 bases between. The CDR3 loop reads CASSVLPNPIIYNEQFF. In nucleotides, the CDR3 is TGTGCCAGCAGTGTACTCCCCAACCCGATCATTTACAATGAGCAGTTCTTC.

The genes are TRBV7-8 and TRBJ2-5; 10 nucleotides align to TRBD1. This CDR3 comprises 16 residues. Unmatched junction bases numbered 9, after V lost 4 bases and J lost 4 bases. Germline V gene data show CDR1 as SGHVS and CDR2 as FQNEAQ. The CDR3 coding sequence is TGTGCCAGCAGCTCTTACGACAGGGGGCAAAGAGAGACCCAGTACTTC. Its translation: CASSSYDRGQRETQYF.

This sequence joins TRBV5-6 and TRBJ1-4, with 9 positions matching TRBD1. The CDR3 spans 14 residues. J gave up 11 bases and V 2 bases, and 7 bases lay outside the gene matches. Germline V CDR1 and CDR2: SGHDT, YYEEEE. In DNA form, the CDR3 reads TGTGCCAGCAGCTTAGGGACAGGGAGTTCCAAACTGTTTTTT. It is translated as CASSLGTGSSKLFF.

The chain combines TRBV6-1 with TRBJ1-5; TRBD1 matches at 7 bases. The CDR3 has 14 residues. With V trimmed by 6 bases and J by 7 bases, 9 bases remained unmatched. Germline V CDR1 and CDR2: MNHNS, SASEGT. The CDR3 reads CASRMTGIRQPQHF. CDR3 DNA sequence: TGTGCCAGCAGGATGACAGGGATTCGGCAGCCCCAGCATTTT.

The chain uses TRBV28 and TRBJ2-7; 13 bases match TRBD2. The CDR3 length is 15 residues. Germline loops: CDR1 MDHEN, CDR2 SYDVKM. With 2 bases clipped from V and 7 bases from J, the junction kept 5 bases outside the gene matches. CDR3 residues: CASSLRTSGRREQYF. Written as DNA, the CDR3 is TGTGCCAGCAGTTTAAGGACTAGCGGGAGAAGGGAGCAGTACTTC.

The chain is built from TRBV2 and TRBJ1-4; no definite D call. This CDR3 is built from 12 residues. From germline, CDR1 is SNHLY and CDR2 FYNNEI. V lost 7 bases to trimming and J lost 8 bases, with 11 bases between them. The CDR3 protein is CASIAGDEKLFF. DNA for the CDR3: TGTGCCAGCATTGCAGGCGACGAAAAACTGTTTTTT.

This chain connects TRBV5-4 to TRBJ2-5, with D perhaps matching TRBD1 (5 bases). V was trimmed by 0 bases and J by 2 bases, leaving 5 bases between them. CDR3 size: 13 residues. Germline V lookup: CDR1 SGHNT, CDR2 YYREEE (reference sequence). In DNA, the CDR3 is TGTGCCAGCAGCTTGGGGACACAAGAGACCCAGTACTTC. Its protein product is CASSLGTQETQYF.

The V gene is TRBV13, the J gene TRBJ1-2; D is perhaps TRBD1 (5 bases). Germline lookup yields CDR1 PRHDT and CDR2 FYEKMQ (reference sequence). Trimming cost V 6 bases and J 7 bases, with 15 bases left between them. There are 13 residues in the CDR3. The CDR3 loop reads CASSPGFFGGYTF. CDR3 nucleotide sequence: TGTGCCAGCAGTCCAGGGTTTTTTGGTGGCTACACCTTC.

The chain joins TRBV6-1 to TRBJ1-1; D perhaps matches TRBD1 (6 bases). Trimming took off 4 bases at V and 3 bases at J, with 15 bases between the two ends. Germline CDR1 and CDR2: MNHNS and SASEGT. CDR3 length: 15 amino acids. CDR3: CASSADSSPYTEAFF. In DNA form, the CDR3 reads TGTGCCAGCAGTGCGGACAGCTCCCCATACACTGAAGCTTTCTTT.

This clone showed up just a few times. The rearrangement joins TRBV18 to TRBJ2-7; 7 bases align to TRBD1. V was clipped by 2 bases and J by 5 bases; unmatched bases: 3. Per the germline V gene, CDR1 is KGHSH and CDR2 is LQKENI. The CDR3 totals 13 residues. The CDR3 is CASSPTTGDEQYF. CDR3 DNA sequence: TGTGCCAGCTCACCAACTACAGGGGACGAGCAGTACTTC.

This chain links TRBV6-1 with TRBJ1-5; TRBD1 matches at 8 bases. V lost 2 bases to trimming and J lost 8 bases; unmatched junction nucleotides: 8. Germline V gene sequence: CDR1 MNHNS, CDR2 SASEGT. The CDR3 length is 15 residues. CDR3 loop: CASSELGQGGEPQHF. CDR3 DNA sequence: TGTGCCAGCAGTGAATTAGGACAGGGCGGGGAGCCCCAGCATTTT.

CDR3 sequence reads: CASSLGGAGANVLTF. As DNA, the CDR3 is TGTGCCAGCAGCTTAGGCGGGGCTGGGGCCAACGTCCTGACTTTC. The rearrangement uses TRBV7-6 and TRBJ2-6; possible D gene TRBD2, 6 bases. CDR3 size: 15 residues. CDR1 SGHVS and CDR2 FNYEAQ come from the germline V gene. V dropped 1 base and J dropped 2 bases, with 6 bases sitting between them.

This sequence joins TRBV6-5 and TRBJ1-2, with 7 bases aligning to TRBD1. The CDR3 covers 13 residues. Germline CDR1 reads MNHEY; CDR2 reads SVGAGI. The junction had 5 bases not matched to a gene; V was cut back by 6 bases and J by 4 bases. In DNA, the CDR3 is TGTGCCAGCAGGCGGGACAGCTCCTATGGCTACACCTTC. This sequence encodes CASRRDSSYGYTF.

This chain connects TRBV4-1 to TRBJ2-1; 9 nucleotides line up with TRBD2. The CDR3 runs 15 residues. Trimming at V came to 4 bases and at J to 7 bases, leaving 8 bases not matched to a gene. Per germline, CDR1 MGHRA and CDR2 YSYEKL. CDR3 sequence: CASSPGKAGGNEQFF. CDR3 DNA: TGCGCCAGCAGCCCAGGGAAAGCGGGAGGAAATGAGCAGTTCTTC.

V and J are TRBV9 and TRBJ1-2, with D perhaps TRBD1 (6 bases). CDR3 length: 15 residues. Germline V gene sequence: CDR1 SGDLS, CDR2 YYNGEE. The ends were cut back, 4 bases at V and 0 bases at J, with 13 bases in the middle. This CDR3 reads CASSKRTEPNYGYTF. In DNA form, the CDR3 reads TGTGCCAGCAGCAAGCGGACAGAGCCTAACTATGGCTACACCTTC.